This T cell receptor (beta chain) was found in a study of vaccination effects on CD4 cells after COVID-19. Study as a whole: It was a median of 72 days after the second dose that post-vaccine samples were obtained.

General observations from the study: The vaccine-induced clones of healthy vaccinees included only 1 of 255 that cross-reacted with common cold coronaviruses. Long after vaccination, the clones induced by infection and by vaccine shrank markedly in size.

TCRdb's table, derived via immunoSEQ multiplex PCR, lists solely in-frame clones and lacks some. The sample records tens of thousands of clones, around 70% being singletons. Before sequencing took place, the ViraFEST assay used viral peptide pools to expand antigen-specific CD4+ T cells. The culture ran for 10 days, and then CD4+ T cells were isolated. Each participant received a vaccine that was either BNT162b2 or mRNA-1273, given as two doses. IL-2 at approximately 9.7 IU/ml and peptides at around 10 ug/ml were added to cultured PBMC, about 1.8 million per well. The CDR3 has 15 amino acids. In germline, CDR1 is LNHDA, CDR2 SQIVND (reference sequence). Trimming took 5 bases from V and 9 from J, leaving 20 bases between them. In the case of this clone: As yet, its antigen is unknown.

The material was CD4+ T cells from PBMCs cultured with HCoV-229E spike peptides, obtained after COVID-19 vaccination. The TCR was taken from a human donor who received a COVID-19 vaccine. The V call is TRBV19, the J call TRBJ2-1, with D possibly being TRBD2 (5 bases). CDR3 nucleotides: TGTGCCAGTAGTTCCACGAAGGGAGAGAGCGGTGAGCAGTTCTTC. Translated: CASSSTKGESGEQFF.